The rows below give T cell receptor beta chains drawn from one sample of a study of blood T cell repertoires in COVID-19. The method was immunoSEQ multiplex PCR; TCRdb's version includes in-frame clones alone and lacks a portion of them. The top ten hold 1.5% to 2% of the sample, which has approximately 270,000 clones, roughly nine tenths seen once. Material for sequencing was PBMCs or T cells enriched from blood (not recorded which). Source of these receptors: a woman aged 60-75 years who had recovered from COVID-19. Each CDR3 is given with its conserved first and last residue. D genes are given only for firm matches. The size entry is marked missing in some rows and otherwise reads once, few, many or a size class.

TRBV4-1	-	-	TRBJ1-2	CASSLVVGDTGYGYTF	TGCGCCAGCAGCCTAGTGGTGGGGGACACCGGCTATGGCTACACCTTC
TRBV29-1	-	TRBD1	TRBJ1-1	CSADRGTEAFF	TGCAGCGCTGACAGGGGGACTGAAGCTTTCTTT
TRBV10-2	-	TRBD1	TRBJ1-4	CASSTGDAPNEKLFF	TGCGCCAGCAGCACAGGGGACGCGCCTAATGAAAAACTGTTTTTT
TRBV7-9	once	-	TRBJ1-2	CASSYGTSYGYTF	TGTGCCAGCAGCTATGGGACTTCTTATGGCTACACCTTC
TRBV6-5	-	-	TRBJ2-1	CASSYAPQGPNEQFF	TGTGCCAGCAGTTACGCCCCACAGGGACCGAATGAGCAGTTCTTC
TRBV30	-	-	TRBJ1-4	CAWSVGGSEKLFF	TGTGCCTGGAGTGTAGGCGGGTCGGAAAAACTGTTTTTT
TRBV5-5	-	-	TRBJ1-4	CASSQLDNEKLFF	TGTGCCAGCAGCCAACTTGATAATGAAAAACTGTTTTTT
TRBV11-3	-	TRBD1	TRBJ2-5	CASTGGETGKETQYF	TGTGCCAGCACCGGTGGGGAGACAGGGAAAGAGACCCAGTACTTC
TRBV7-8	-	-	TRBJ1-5	CASSSQGQPQHF	TGTGCCAGCAGCTCGCAGGGACAGCCCCAGCATTTT
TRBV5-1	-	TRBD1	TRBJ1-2	CASSLDREHYGYTF	TGCGCCAGCAGCTTAGACAGGGAGCACTATGGCTACACCTTC
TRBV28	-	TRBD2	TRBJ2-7	CASSWEGEQYF	TGTGCCAGCAGCTGGGAGGGAGAGCAGTACTTC
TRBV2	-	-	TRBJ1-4	CASRAGLNEKLFF	TGTGCCAGCAGGGCGGGACTTAATGAAAAACTGTTTTTT
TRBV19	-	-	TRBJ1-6	CASSVGTTNSPLHF	TGTGCCAGTAGTGTCGGGACTACAAATTCACCCCTCCACTTT
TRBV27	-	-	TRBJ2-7	CASSLSGSRYEQYF	TGTGCCAGCAGTTTATCCGGATCTAGATACGAGCAGTACTTC
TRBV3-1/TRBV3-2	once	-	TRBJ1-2	CASSHYDRDKGYTF	TGTGCCAGCAGCCACTACGACCGGGACAAGGGCTACACCTTC
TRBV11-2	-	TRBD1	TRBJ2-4	CASSPGTGQYF	TGTGCCAGCAGCCCAGGGACAGGCCAGTACTTC
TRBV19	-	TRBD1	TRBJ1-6	CASSIVVWTGENSPLHF	TGTGCCAGTAGTATAGTAGTTTGGACAGGGGAAAATTCACCCCTCCACTTT
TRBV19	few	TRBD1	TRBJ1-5	CASMYRGEDQPQHF	TGTGCCAGTATGTACAGGGGAGAAGATCAGCCCCAGCATTTT
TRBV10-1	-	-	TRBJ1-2	CASSLNRDYGYTF	TGCGCCAGCAGCTTAAACCGGGACTATGGCTACACCTTC
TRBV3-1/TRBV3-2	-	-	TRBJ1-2	CASSPGAGGYTF	TGTGCCAGCAGCCCGGGAGCCGGGGGCTACACCTTC